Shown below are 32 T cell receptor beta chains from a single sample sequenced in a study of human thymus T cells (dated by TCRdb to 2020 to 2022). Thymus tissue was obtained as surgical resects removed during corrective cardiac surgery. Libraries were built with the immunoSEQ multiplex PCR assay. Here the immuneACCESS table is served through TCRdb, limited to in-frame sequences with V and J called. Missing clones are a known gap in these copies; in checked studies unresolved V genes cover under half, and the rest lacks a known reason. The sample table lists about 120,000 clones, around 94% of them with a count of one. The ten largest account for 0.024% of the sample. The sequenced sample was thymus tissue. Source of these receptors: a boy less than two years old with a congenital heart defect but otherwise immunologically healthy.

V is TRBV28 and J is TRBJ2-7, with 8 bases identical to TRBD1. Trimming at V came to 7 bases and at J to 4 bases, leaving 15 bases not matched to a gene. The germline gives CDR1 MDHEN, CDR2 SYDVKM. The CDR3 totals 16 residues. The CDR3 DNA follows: TGTGCCAGCACTCCGCGAAGGACAGGGAAGAAATACGAGCAGTACTTC. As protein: CASTPRRTGKKYEQYF.

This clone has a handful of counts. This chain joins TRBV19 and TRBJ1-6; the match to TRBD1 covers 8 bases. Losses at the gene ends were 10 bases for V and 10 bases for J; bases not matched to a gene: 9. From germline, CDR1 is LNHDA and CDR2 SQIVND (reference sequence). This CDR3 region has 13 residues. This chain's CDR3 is CATSGTGGSPLHF. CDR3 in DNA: TGTGCCACCTCCGGGACAGGAGGATCACCCCTCCACTTT.

The CDR3 loop is CASSQDLGEGYTGELFF. The DNA of the CDR3 is TGTGCCAGCAGCCAAGATCTTGGAGAGGGGTACACCGGGGAGCTGTTTTTT. The rearrangement links TRBV4-2 to TRBJ2-2; possibly TRBD1 or TRBD2 for D (5 bases each). V was cut by 0 bases and J by 3 bases, with 14 bases left in between. The CDR3 sequence is 17 residues long. The V gene's germline CDR1 is LGHNA and CDR2 YNFKEQ.

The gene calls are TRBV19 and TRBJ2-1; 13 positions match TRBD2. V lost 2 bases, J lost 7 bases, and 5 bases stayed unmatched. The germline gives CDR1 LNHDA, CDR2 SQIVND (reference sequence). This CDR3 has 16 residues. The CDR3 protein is CASSITLAGGRNEQFF. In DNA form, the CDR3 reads TGTGCCAGTAGTATAACACTAGCGGGGGGGCGGAATGAGCAGTTCTTC.

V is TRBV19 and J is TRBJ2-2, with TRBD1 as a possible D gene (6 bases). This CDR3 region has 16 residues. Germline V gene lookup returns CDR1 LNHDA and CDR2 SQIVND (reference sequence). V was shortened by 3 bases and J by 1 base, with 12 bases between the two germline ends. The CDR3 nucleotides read TGTGCCAGTAGTATGGGCCCGGGACAGAACACCGGGGAGCTGTTTTTT. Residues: CASSMGPGQNTGELFF.

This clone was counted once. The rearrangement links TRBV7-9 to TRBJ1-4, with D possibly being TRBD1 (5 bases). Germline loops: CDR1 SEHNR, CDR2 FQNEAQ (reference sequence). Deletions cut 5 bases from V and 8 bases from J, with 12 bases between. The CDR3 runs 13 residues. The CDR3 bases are TGTGCCAGCAGCCTCAGCGGGGGGGAAAAACTGTTTTTT. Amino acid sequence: CASSLSGGEKLFF. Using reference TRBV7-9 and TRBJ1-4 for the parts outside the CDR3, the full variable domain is DTGVSQNPRHKITKRGQNVTFRCDPISEHNRLYWYRQTLGQGPEFLTYFQNEAQLEKSRLLSDRFSAERPKGSFSTLEIQRTEQGDSAMYLCASSLSGGEKLFFGSGTQLSVL.

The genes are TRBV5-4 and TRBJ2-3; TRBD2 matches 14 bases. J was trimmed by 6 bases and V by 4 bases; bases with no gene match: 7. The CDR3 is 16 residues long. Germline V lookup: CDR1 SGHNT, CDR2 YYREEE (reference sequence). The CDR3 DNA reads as TGTGCCAGCAGCCCACTGACTAGCGGGGGGGAGGATACGCAGTATTTT. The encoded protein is CASSPLTSGGEDTQYF.

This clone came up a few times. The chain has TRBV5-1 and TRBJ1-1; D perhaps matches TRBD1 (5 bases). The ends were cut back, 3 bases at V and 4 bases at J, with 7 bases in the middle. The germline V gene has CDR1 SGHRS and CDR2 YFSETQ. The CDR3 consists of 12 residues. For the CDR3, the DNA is TGCGCCAGCAGCTCGGGGGGCACTGAAGCTTTCTTT. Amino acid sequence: CASSSGGTEAFF. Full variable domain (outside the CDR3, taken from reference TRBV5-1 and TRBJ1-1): KAGVTQTPRYLIKTRGQQVTLSCSPISGHRSVSWYQQTPGQGLQFLFEYFSETQRNKGNFPGRFSGRQFSNSRSEMNVSTLELGDSALYLCASSSGGTEAFFGQGTRLTVV.

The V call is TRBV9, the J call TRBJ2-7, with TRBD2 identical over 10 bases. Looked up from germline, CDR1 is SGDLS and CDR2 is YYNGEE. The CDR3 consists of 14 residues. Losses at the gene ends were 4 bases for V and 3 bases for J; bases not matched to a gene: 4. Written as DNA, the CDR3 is TGTGCCAGCAGCCCCCGGACTAGCGGCTACGAGCAGTACTTC. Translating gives CASSPRTSGYEQYF. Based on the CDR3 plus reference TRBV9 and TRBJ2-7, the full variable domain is DSGVTQTPKHLITATGQRVTLRCSPRSGDLSVYWYQQSLDQGLQFLIQYYNGEERAKGNILERFSAQQFPDLHSELNLSSLELGDSALYFCASSPRTSGYEQYFGPGTRLTVT.

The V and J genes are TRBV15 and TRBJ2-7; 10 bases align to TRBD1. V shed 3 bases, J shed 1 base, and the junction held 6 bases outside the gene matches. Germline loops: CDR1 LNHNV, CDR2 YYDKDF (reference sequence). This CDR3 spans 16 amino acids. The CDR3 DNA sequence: TGTGCCACCAGCAGGCTGGACAGGGGGAGGTCCTACGAGCAGTACTTC. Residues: CATSRLDRGRSYEQYF.

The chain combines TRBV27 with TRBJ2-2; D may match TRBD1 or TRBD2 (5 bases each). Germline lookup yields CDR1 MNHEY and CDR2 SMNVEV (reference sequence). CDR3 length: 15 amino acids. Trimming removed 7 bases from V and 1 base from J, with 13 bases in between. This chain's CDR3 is CASTLSGQNTGELFF. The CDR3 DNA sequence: TGTGCCAGCACCTTGAGCGGACAGAACACCGGGGAGCTGTTTTTT.

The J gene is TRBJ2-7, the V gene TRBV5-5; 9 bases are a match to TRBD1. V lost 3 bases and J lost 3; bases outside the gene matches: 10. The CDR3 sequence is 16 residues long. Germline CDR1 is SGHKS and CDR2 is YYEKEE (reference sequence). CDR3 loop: CASSCGQGSGFYEQYF. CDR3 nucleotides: TGTGCCAGCAGCTGCGGACAGGGGTCTGGTTTCTACGAGCAGTACTTC.

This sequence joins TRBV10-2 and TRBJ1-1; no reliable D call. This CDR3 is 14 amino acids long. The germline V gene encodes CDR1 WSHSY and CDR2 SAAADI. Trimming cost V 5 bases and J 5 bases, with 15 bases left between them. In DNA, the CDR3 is TGCGCCAGCAGTAGGCCCCGGCAGAAAACTGAAGCTTTCTTT. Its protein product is CASSRPRQKTEAFF.

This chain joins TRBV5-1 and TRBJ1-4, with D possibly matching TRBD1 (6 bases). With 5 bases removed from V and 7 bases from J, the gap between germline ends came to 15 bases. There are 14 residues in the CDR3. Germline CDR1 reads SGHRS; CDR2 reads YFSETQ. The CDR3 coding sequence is TGCGCCAGCAGGGGCAGGGGAAGTGGTGAAAAACTGTTTTTT. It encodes CASRGRGSGEKLFF. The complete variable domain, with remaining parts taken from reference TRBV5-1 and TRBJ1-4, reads KAGVTQTPRYLIKTRGQQVTLSCSPISGHRSVSWYQQTPGQGLQFLFEYFSETQRNKGNFPGRFSGRQFSNSRSEMNVSTLELGDSALYLCASRGRGSGEKLFFGSGTQLSVL.

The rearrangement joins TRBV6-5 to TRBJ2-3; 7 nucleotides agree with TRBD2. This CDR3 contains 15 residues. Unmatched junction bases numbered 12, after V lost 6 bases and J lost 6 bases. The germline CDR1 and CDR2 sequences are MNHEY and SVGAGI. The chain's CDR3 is CASSLGRGTRDTQYF. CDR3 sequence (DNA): TGTGCCAGCAGCCTGGGGAGGGGCACCAGGGATACGCAGTATTTT.

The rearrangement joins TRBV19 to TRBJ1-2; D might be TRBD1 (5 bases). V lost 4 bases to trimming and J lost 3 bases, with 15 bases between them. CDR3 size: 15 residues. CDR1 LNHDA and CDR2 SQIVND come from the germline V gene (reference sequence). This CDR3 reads CASSSQGRFHYGYTF. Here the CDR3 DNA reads TGTGCCAGTAGTAGTCAGGGCCGCTTCCACTATGGCTACACCTTC.

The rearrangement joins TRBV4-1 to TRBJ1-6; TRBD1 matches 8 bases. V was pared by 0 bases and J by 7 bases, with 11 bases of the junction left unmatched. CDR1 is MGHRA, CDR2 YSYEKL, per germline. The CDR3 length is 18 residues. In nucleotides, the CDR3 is TGCGCCAGCAGCCAAGATACGGGGGGACAGGAGGCCAATTCACCCCTCCACTTT. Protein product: CASSQDTGGQEANSPLHF.

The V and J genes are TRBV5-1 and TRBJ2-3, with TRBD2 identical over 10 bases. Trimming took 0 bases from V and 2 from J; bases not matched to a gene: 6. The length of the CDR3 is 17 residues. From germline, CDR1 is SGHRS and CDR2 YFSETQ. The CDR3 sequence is CASSLEASGGHTDTQYF. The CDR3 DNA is TGCGCCAGCAGCTTGGAAGCTAGCGGGGGCCACACAGATACGCAGTATTTT. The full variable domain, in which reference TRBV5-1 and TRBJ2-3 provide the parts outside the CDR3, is KAGVTQTPRYLIKTRGQQVTLSCSPISGHRSVSWYQQTPGQGLQFLFEYFSETQRNKGNFPGRFSGRQFSNSRSEMNVSTLELGDSALYLCASSLEASGGHTDTQYFGPGTRLTVL.

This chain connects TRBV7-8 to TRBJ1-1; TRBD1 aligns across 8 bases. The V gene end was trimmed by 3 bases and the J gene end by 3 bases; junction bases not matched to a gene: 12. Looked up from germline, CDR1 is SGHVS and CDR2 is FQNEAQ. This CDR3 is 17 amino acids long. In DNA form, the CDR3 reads TGTGCCAGCAGCTTTAGGTTTCAGGGGGCGGACGACACTGAAGCTTTCTTT. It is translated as CASSFRFQGADDTEAFF.

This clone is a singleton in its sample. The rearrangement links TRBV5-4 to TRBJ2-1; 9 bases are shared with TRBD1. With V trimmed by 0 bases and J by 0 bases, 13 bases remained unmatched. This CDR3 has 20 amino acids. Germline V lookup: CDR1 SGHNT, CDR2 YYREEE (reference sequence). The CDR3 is CASSLERDRDQTSSYNEQFF. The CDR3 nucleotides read TGTGCCAGCAGCTTGGAACGGGACAGGGATCAAACGAGCTCCTACAATGAGCAGTTCTTC.

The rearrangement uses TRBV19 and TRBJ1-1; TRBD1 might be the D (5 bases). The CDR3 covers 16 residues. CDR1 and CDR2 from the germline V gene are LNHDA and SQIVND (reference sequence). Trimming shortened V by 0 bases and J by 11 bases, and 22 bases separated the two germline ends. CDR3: CASSIELGQGSFGAFF. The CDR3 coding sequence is TGTGCCAGTAGTATAGAGTTAGGACAAGGTTCTTTTGGGGCTTTCTTT. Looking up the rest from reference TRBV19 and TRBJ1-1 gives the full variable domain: DGGITQSPKYLFRKEGQNVTLSCEQNLNHDAMYWYRQDPGQGLRLIYYSQIVNDFQKGDIAEGYSVSREKKESFPLTVTSAQKNPTAFYLCASSIELGQGSFGAFFGQGTRLTVV.

CDR3 nucleotides: TGTGCCAGCAGTAATGGGGGGGACACAGATACGCAGTATTTT. Translated, it gives CASSNGGDTDTQYF. This chain links TRBV28 with TRBJ2-3, with 7 nucleotides matching TRBD2. This CDR3 has 14 residues. V shed 5 bases, J shed 2 bases, and the junction held 4 bases outside the gene matches. Germline assignment: CDR1 MDHEN and CDR2 SYDVKM.

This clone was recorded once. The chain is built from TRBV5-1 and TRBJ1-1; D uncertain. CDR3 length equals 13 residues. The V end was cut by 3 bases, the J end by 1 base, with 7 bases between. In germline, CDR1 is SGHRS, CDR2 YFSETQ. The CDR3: CASSSDGNTEAFF. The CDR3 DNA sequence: TGCGCCAGCAGCTCGGACGGGAACACTGAAGCTTTCTTT.

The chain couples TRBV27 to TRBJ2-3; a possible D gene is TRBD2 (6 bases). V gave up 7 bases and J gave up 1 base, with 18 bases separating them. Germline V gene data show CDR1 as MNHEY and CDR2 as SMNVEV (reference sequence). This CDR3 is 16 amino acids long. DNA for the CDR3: TGTGCCAGCAAGCCTAAGCGGGCGCCGGGCACAGATACGCAGTATTTT. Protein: CASKPKRAPGTDTQYF.

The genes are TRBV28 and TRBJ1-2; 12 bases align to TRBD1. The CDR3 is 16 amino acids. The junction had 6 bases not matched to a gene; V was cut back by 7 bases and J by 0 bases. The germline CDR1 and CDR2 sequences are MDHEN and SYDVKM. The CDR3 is CASTPGQGATNYGYTF. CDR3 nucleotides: TGTGCCAGCACCCCGGGACAGGGGGCGACTAACTATGGCTACACCTTC.

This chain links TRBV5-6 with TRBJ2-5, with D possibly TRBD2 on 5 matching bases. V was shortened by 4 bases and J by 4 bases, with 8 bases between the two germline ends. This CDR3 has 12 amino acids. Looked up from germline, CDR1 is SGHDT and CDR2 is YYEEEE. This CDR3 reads CASSRGSETQYF. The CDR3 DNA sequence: TGTGCCAGCAGCCGGGGTTCAGAGACCCAGTACTTC.

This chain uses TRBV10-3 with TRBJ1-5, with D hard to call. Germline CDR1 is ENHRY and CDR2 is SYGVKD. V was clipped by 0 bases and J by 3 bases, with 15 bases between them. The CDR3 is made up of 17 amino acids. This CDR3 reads CAISESEGLGSNQPQHF. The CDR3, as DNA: TGTGCCATCAGTGAGTCGGAGGGATTAGGGTCCAATCAGCCCCAGCATTTT.

The CDR3 here is CASSLQDRSEGTGNTIYF. The CDR3 DNA is TGTGCCAGCAGCTTGCAGGACAGGTCCGAGGGGACTGGAAACACCATATATTTT. J is TRBJ1-3 and V is TRBV5-8; TRBD1 matches at 7 bases. Germline trimming cut 1 base from V and 2 bases from J; bases unmatched to any gene: 12. The CDR3 totals 18 residues. Germline CDR1 and CDR2: SGHTS and YDEGEE.

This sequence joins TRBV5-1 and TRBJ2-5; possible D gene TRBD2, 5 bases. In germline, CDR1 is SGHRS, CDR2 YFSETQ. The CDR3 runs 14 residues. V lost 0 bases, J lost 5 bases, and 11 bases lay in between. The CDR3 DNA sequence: TGCGCCAGCAGCTTGGCCGCTGGGGAGGAGACCCAGTACTTC. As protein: CASSLAAGEETQYF.

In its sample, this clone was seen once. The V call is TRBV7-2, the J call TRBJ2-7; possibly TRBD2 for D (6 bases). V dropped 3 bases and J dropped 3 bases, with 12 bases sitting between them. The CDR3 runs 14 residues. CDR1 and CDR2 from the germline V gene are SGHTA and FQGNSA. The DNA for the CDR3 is TGTGCCAGCAGCTTGGGACTCGCCCGCTACGAGCAGTACTTC. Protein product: CASSLGLARYEQYF.

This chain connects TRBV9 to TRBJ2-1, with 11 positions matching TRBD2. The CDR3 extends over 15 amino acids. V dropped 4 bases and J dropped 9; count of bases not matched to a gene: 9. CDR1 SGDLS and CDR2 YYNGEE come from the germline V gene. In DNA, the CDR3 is TGTGCCAGCAGCCAAGCTCCCGGGACTAGCGGTGAGCAGTTCTTC. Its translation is CASSQAPGTSGEQFF.

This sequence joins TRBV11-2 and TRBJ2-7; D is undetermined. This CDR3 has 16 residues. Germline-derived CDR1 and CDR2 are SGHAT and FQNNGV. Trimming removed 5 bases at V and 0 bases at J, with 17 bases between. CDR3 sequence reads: CASSQRVTPPSYEQYF. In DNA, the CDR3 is TGTGCCAGCAGCCAACGGGTCACTCCGCCCTCCTACGAGCAGTACTTC.